The 2 T cell receptor beta chains in this list originate from one sample, sequenced in a study of T cell responses to AZD1222 COVID-19 vaccine. The method was immunoSEQ multiplex PCR; TCRdb's version includes in-frame clones alone and lacks a portion of them. The sample lists more than 250,000 clones; approximately 95% were seen once. The sample was peripheral blood, taken on day 0 of AZD1222 vaccination. These receptors were collected from an adult in good health.

This chain connects TRBV28 to TRBJ1-2; possibly TRBD1 for D (6 bases). V was trimmed by 6 bases and J by 2 bases, leaving 10 bases between them. There are 13 residues in the CDR3. Germline-derived CDR1 and CDR2 are MDHEN and SYDVKM. The CDR3 protein is CASSHGQNYGYTF. In nucleotides, the CDR3 is TGTGCCAGCAGCCACGGACAGAACTATGGCTACACCTTC.

The CDR3 protein is CAISTGNTIYF. DNA of the CDR3: TGTGCCATCAGCACTGGAAACACCATATATTTT. The rearrangement joins TRBV10-3 to TRBJ1-3; D gene uncertain. The V end was cut by 6 bases, the J end by 2 bases, with 2 bases between. This CDR3 contains 11 residues. Germline V gene data show CDR1 as ENHRY and CDR2 as SYGVKD.